A single sample gave rise to the 7 T cell receptor beta chains below, sequenced in a study of cytomegalovirus exposure and HLA in healthy donors. Researchers ran the PCR with 60 Vbeta and 13 Jbeta primers. Profiled with immunoSEQ multiplex PCR; TCRdb holds only in-frame clones, not every one. Of some 160,000 clones listed, roughly 80% were seen once; the top ten hold under 2.5%. The sequenced sample consisted of PBMCs. These receptors all come from a man in his 60s in good health and CMV-seronegative.

The chain uses TRBV2 and TRBJ1-1, with 8 nucleotides matching TRBD1. Per the germline V gene, CDR1 is SNHLY and CDR2 is FYNNEI. The CDR3 sequence is 18 residues long. Trimming at V came to 6 bases and at J to 0 bases, leaving 15 bases not matched to a gene. In nucleotides, the CDR3 is TGTGCCAGCAGGAGGGAGGGTTTCGGGGACAGGATGAACACTGAAGCTTTCTTT. As protein: CASRREGFGDRMNTEAFF.

The table lists this clone with a count of one. The chain employs TRBV19 and TRBJ2-2; a weak D match, TRBD1 (6 bases). The V and J ends lost 4 bases and 4 bases respectively, with 10 bases between them. The CDR3 spans 14 residues. Germline V gene lookup returns CDR1 LNHDA and CDR2 SQIVND (reference sequence). CDR3 in amino acids: CASSTGASTGELFF. The CDR3, as DNA: TGTGCCAGTAGTACAGGGGCGTCCACCGGGGAGCTGTTTTTT.

The chain joins TRBV27 to TRBJ2-7; 10 bases line up with TRBD2. The CDR3 runs 16 residues. Germline V gene data show CDR1 as MNHEY and CDR2 as SMNVEV (reference sequence). The J segment lost 0 bases and the V segment lost 5 bases, leaving 7 bases of the junction unmatched. CDR3 in amino acids: CASSPRAGGSSYEQYF. The DNA of the CDR3 is TGTGCCAGCAGTCCTCGAGCGGGAGGGAGCTCCTACGAGCAGTACTTC.

In this sample, this clone turned up once. The chain is built from TRBV6-5 and TRBJ2-7; no clear D gene. V was shortened by 5 bases and J by 3 bases, with 17 bases between the two germline ends. The CDR3 is 15 amino acids. Germline values: CDR1 MNHEY, CDR2 SVGAGI. The CDR3 loop reads CASSTMGPRDYEQYF. The CDR3, as DNA: TGTGCCAGCAGTACGATGGGCCCGAGAGACTACGAGCAGTACTTC.

J is TRBJ2-2 and V is TRBV18, with a tentative D call TRBD1 (5 bases). CDR3 length equals 16 residues. The germline gives CDR1 KGHSH, CDR2 LQKENI. The germline V and J ends were trimmed by 6 bases and 2 bases, with 16 bases remaining between them. CDR3 loop: CASSAAWQGNTGELFF. The CDR3 DNA is TGTGCCAGCTCCGCTGCATGGCAGGGTAACACCGGGGAGCTGTTTTTT.

The V gene is TRBV18, the J gene TRBJ1-3; D gene ambiguous. V was shortened by 5 bases and J by 2 bases, with 13 bases between the two germline ends. CDR1 is KGHSH and CDR2 is LQKENI in the germline V gene. CDR3 size: 15 residues. The CDR3 loop reads CASSNRLQTGNTIYF. The CDR3, as DNA: TGTGCCAGCTCAAACCGCCTGCAGACTGGAAACACCATATATTTT.

V gene TRBV6-6 combines with J gene TRBJ1-1; D may be TRBD1 (5 bases). V lost 7 bases and J lost 1, with 10 bases in between. Germline values: CDR1 MNHNY, CDR2 SVGAGI (reference sequence). The CDR3 loop spans 13 amino acids. The chain's CDR3 is CASKEQANTEAFF. In DNA form, the CDR3 reads TGTGCCAGCAAGGAACAGGCGAACACTGAAGCTTTCTTT.